This T cell receptor (beta chain) was observed in a study of OX40 agonist ivuxolimab in advanced cancers. Assay used: immunoSEQ multiplex PCR; TCRdb lists only in-frame clones, some missing. The sample holds approximately 60,000 clones, approximately 80% seen once. CDR1 SGHRS and CDR2 YFSETQ come from the germline V gene. Germline trimming cut 7 bases from V and 1 base from J; bases unmatched to any gene: 13. The CDR3 has 17 residues. The sample consisted of CD4+ or CD8+ T cells sorted from blood, taken in a trial of the OX40 agonist ivuxolimab. The source of this sequence is an adult with an advanced solid tumor such as melanoma, head and neck, liver or kidney cancer. This chain joins TRBV5-1 and TRBJ2-3; 9 positions match TRBD2. CDR3 bases: TGCGCCAGCCAAGCTTGGAGTCGGACTAGCGGCACAGATACGCAGTATTTT. It specifies CASQAWSRTSGTDTQYF.